Given below is one T cell receptor beta chain in context. Primers included in the PCR were 60 Vbeta and 13 Jbeta primers. Using immunoSEQ multiplex PCR, the repertoire was profiled, and TCRdb retains in-frame clones only, with some absent. The sample includes 110,000 to 150,000 clones, about 84% of them seen just once. The sample originates from a study of cytomegalovirus exposure and HLA in healthy donors. V was trimmed by 6 bases and J by 3 bases, leaving 14 bases between them. The V gene's germline CDR1 is SNHLY and CDR2 FYNNEI. The CDR3 runs 14 residues. This clonotype was sampled from a male donor in good health and CMV-seronegative. This chain links TRBV2 with TRBJ1-2; D is uncertain. Sequenced input: PBMCs. The CDR3 region has the DNA TGTGCCAGCAGGGAGGCGGTCTGGGACTATGGCTACACCTTC. Protein product: CASREAVWDYGYTF.